The 9 T cell receptor beta chains presented below share a single source sample, sequenced in a study of blood T cell repertoires in COVID-19. Data came from immunoSEQ multiplex PCR; TCRdb stores just in-frame clones and leaves some out. The profile shows 130,000 to 150,000 clones, 84% of them singletons. Sequencing was performed on peripheral blood. These receptor sequences come from an elderly woman in a cohort sampled during active or convalescent COVID-19.

The chain has TRBV3-1 (or the pseudogene TRBV3-2) and TRBJ1-1; D is uncertain. Germline V gene lookup returns CDR1 LGHDT and CDR2 YNNKEL (reference sequence). Trimming removed 0 bases at V and 8 bases at J, with 7 bases between. The CDR3 runs 12 residues. The CDR3: CASSQENSEAFF. In DNA, the CDR3 is TGTGCCAGCAGCCAAGAGAACAGCGAAGCTTTCTTT.

This chain links TRBV6-6 with TRBJ1-1; D is possibly TRBD1 (6 bases). V gave up 1 base and J gave up 1 base, with 10 bases separating them. Germline CDR1 and CDR2: MNHNY and SVGAGI (reference sequence). The CDR3 contains 15 residues. In DNA, the CDR3 is TGTGCCAGCAGTTACTGGCAGGGGAGGAACACTGAAGCTTTCTTT. This encodes CASSYWQGRNTEAFF.

V is TRBV6-6 and J is TRBJ1-6, with a weak D call TRBD1 (5 bases). V was clipped by 8 bases and J by 9 bases, with 20 bases between them. The CDR3 spans 15 residues. Germline CDR1 and CDR2: MNHNY and SVGAGI (reference sequence). The CDR3 region has the DNA TGTGCCAGCCAGGGAACCGGGCCCAGTTTTTCACCCCTCCACTTT. Its protein is CASQGTGPSFSPLHF.

Note on this clone: This CDR3 is also generated by other DNA sequences in the sample. This chain uses TRBV12-3 or TRBV12-4 with TRBJ1-1; the D gene is possibly TRBD1 (5 bases). The ends were cut back, 3 bases at V and 2 bases at J, with 7 bases in the middle. CDR3 length equals 13 residues. In nucleotides, the CDR3 is TGTGCCAGCAGTTTGACAGTTAACACTGAAGCTTTCTTT. Translating gives CASSLTVNTEAFF.

The chain combines TRBV18 with TRBJ2-3; 7 bases line up with TRBD2. The length of the CDR3 is 14 residues. The V segment lost 6 bases and the J segment 1 base; nucleotides outside the gene matches: 4. Germline CDR1 is KGHSH and CDR2 is LQKENI. The CDR3 loop reads CASSRTSGTDTQYF. CDR3 nucleotides: TGTGCCAGCTCTAGAACTAGCGGCACAGATACGCAGTATTTT.

The chain employs TRBV6-5 and TRBJ2-5; TRBD1 aligns across 9 bases. Germline V gives CDR1 MNHEY, CDR2 SVGAGI. V trimming: 7 bases; J trimming: 5 bases; junction bases outside the gene matches: 2. The CDR3 runs 12 residues. The CDR3 is CASKDRGETQYF. The CDR3 bases are TGTGCCAGCAAAGACAGGGGGGAGACCCAGTACTTC.

This clone was recorded only once. The chain recombines TRBV2 with TRBJ1-2, with 7 bases identical to TRBD1. Looked up from germline, CDR1 is SNHLY and CDR2 is FYNNEI. V dropped 6 bases and J dropped 3; count of bases not matched to a gene: 4. The CDR3 contains 13 residues. CDR3 DNA sequence: TGTGCCAGCAGCCTGGGACAGCACTATGGCTACACCTTC. Translated, it gives CASSLGQHYGYTF. The full variable domain, in which reference TRBV2 and TRBJ1-2 provide the parts outside the CDR3, is EPEVTQTPSHQVTQMGQEVILRCVPISNHLYFYWYRQILGQKVEFLVSFYNNEISEKSEIFDDQFSVERPDGSNFTLKIRSTKLEDSAMYFCASSLGQHYGYTFGSGTRLTVV.

This clone was observed a single time. The V call is TRBV14, the J call TRBJ2-3; 7 bases are shared with TRBD2. The CDR3 loop spans 14 amino acids. Germline values: CDR1 SGHDN, CDR2 FVKESK. Trimming took 0 bases from V and 6 from J; bases not matched to a gene: 3. In nucleotides, the CDR3 is TGTGCCAGCAGCCAAGATATCGGGGGGGATACGCAGTATTTT. Translated: CASSQDIGGDTQYF. Using reference TRBV14 and TRBJ2-3 for the parts outside the CDR3, the full variable domain is EAGVTQFPSHSVIEKGQTVTLRCDPISGHDNLYWYRRVMGKEIKFLLHFVKESKQDESGMPNNRFLAERTGGTYSTLKVQPAELEDSGVYFCASSQDIGGDTQYFGPGTRLTVL.

The table lists this clone with a count of one. The chain is built from TRBV28 and TRBJ1-6, with D uncertain. The CDR3 extends over 15 amino acids. Trimming took off 8 bases at V and 11 bases at J, with 22 bases between the two ends. Germline-derived CDR1 and CDR2 are MDHEN and SYDVKM. In DNA, the CDR3 is TGTGCCAGCGGGCTGAACGCACGACATGATCCACCCCTCCACTTT. Protein product: CASGLNARHDPPLHF.